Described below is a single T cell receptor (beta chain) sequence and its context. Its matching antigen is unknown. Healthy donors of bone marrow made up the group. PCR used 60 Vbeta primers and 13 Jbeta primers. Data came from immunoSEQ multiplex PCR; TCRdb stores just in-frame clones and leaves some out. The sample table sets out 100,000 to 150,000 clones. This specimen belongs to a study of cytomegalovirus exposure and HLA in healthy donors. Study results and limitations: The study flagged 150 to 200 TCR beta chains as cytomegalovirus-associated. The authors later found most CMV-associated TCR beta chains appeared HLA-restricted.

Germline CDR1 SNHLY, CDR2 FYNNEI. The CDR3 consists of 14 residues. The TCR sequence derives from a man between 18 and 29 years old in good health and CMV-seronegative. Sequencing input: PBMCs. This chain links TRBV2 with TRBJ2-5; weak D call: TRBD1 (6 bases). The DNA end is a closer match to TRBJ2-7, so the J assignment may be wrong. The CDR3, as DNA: TGTGCCAGCATTATCGGACAGCCCAAGTACGAGCAGTACTTC. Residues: CASIIGQPKYEQYF.